This T cell receptor (beta chain) comes out of a study of Graves' ophthalmopathy and Graves' hyperthyroidism. Transcripts of RNA were the source for amplifying TCR beta CDR3 regions. First-round RT-PCR used HTBI primers; second-round multiplex PCR followed. TCRdb re-derived calls from the multiplex PCR reads in MiXCR, one entry per CDR3 protein. Of approximately 700,000 distinct CDR3 sequences in the sample, over 40% were seen once. J gave up 3 bases and V 3 bases, and 11 bases lay outside the gene matches. Looked up from germline, CDR1 is MGHDK and CDR2 is SYGVNS. The CDR3 is 18 amino acids. The chain carries TRBV25-1 and TRBJ2-2; the match to TRBD1 covers 9 bases. The sequenced sample consisted of peripheral blood. The clonotype comes from an adult man with Graves' ophthalmopathy. The CDR3: CASSDAGTGTIYTGELFF. CDR3 coding DNA: TGTGCCAGCAGTGATGCCGGGACAGGGACGATTTACACCGGGGAGCTGTTTTTT.